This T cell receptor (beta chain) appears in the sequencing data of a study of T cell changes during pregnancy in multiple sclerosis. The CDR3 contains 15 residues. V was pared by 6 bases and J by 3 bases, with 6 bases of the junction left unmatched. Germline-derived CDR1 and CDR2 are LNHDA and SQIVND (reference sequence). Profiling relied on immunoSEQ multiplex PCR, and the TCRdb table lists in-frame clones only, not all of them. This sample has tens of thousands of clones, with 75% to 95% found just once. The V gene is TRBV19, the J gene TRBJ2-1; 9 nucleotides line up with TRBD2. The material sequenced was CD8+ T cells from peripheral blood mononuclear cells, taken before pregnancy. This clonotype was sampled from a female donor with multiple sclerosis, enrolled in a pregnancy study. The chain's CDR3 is CASRTTSGLYNEQFF. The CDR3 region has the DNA TGTGCCAGTAGAACTACTAGCGGGCTCTACAATGAGCAGTTCTTC.